This T cell receptor beta chain was found in a study of T-cell reconstitution after alpha-beta-depleted transplantation in children. Study conclusions and caveats: There were some patients whose high TCRbeta diversity at day 60 came from surviving recipient T cells and thymic progenitors. Most T-cell counts and diversity one year after the transplant came from T cells that were newly produced. Several hundred rapidly expanded clones from non-depleted graft cells reportedly supplied alpha-beta T cells about two months post-transplant.

With V trimmed by 0 bases and J by 7 bases, 4 bases remained unmatched. The CDR3 consists of 15 residues. Germline lookup yields CDR1 SGDLS and CDR2 YYNGEE. The table lists this clonotype with a few counts. The antigen is not known. A TCRbeta library incorporating unique molecular identifiers was prepared. TCRdb ran MiXCR on the PCR reads and lists one entry per CDR3 protein. The sample consists of 500,000 to 750,000 distinct CDR3 sequences, around 27% of them appearing once. This chain connects TRBV9 to TRBJ1-6, with 7 positions matching TRBD1. The clonotype was recovered from a boy less than two years old with Wiskott-Aldrich syndrome, due to receive a stem cell transplant. This specimen consisted of PBMCs, obtained before TCRalphabeta/CD19-depleted stem cell transplant. CDR3 sequence (DNA): TGTGCCAGCAGCGTAGACAGGGGAGGCAATTCACCCCTCCACTTT. This gives the protein CASSVDRGGNSPLHF.